Each of the 22 T cell receptor beta chains below was sequenced from the same sample in a study of cytomegalovirus exposure and HLA in healthy donors. Sequencing was performed with immunoSEQ multiplex PCR; in TCRdb, only in-frame clones are kept and a portion is missing. Here the sample spans 280,000 or so clones, over 75% being singletons. The sequenced material came from PBMCs. These receptors were collected from a woman younger than 30 in good health and CMV-seronegative.

This chain connects TRBV6-1 to TRBJ1-3; D is ambiguous. CDR3 size: 18 residues. From germline, CDR1 is MNHNS and CDR2 SASEGT. Between the trimmed V and J ends, which lost 2 bases and 0 bases, there was a span of 17 bases. CDR3 sequence reads: CASSERSYRAPSGNTIYF. The CDR3 nucleotides read TGTGCCAGCAGTGAACGGTCGTACAGAGCCCCCTCTGGAAACACCATATATTTT.

This rearrangement joins TRBV5-1 to TRBJ1-4; the match to TRBD1 covers 8 bases. Germline V gives CDR1 SGHRS, CDR2 YFSETQ. The CDR3 is 15 residues long. Trimming cost V 4 bases and J 4 bases; bases outside gene matches: 6. Here the CDR3 DNA reads TGCGCCAGCAGCCTCTCGACAGGGGATAATGAAAAACTGTTTTTT. Translated: CASSLSTGDNEKLFF.

The V gene is TRBV11-2, the J gene TRBJ1-6; a possible D gene is TRBD1 (5 bases). Germline CDR1 reads SGHAT; CDR2 reads FQNNGV. This CDR3 has 13 residues. V lost 5 bases, J lost 11 bases, and 13 bases lay in between. The CDR3 bases are TGTGCCAGCAGCCTCGGGGGAGATACACCCCTCCACTTT. It encodes CASSLGGDTPLHF.

The chain links TRBV10-1 to TRBJ1-3, with D hard to call. The CDR3 is made up of 15 amino acids. Germline V lookup: CDR1 WNHNN, CDR2 SYGVQD (reference sequence). V was pared by 2 bases and J by 0 bases, with 8 bases between. The CDR3 loop reads CASSEDRSSGNTIYF. In DNA form, the CDR3 reads TGCGCCAGCAGTGAGGACCGGAGCTCTGGAAACACCATATATTTT.

The genes are TRBV5-6 and TRBJ2-1; D might be TRBD2 (6 bases). Trimming cost V 2 bases and J 4 bases, with 13 bases left between them. Germline CDR1 reads SGHDT; CDR2 reads YYEEEE. This CDR3 spans 15 amino acids. CDR3: CASSFPSGQYNEQFF. The CDR3 DNA reads TGTGCCAGCAGCTTCCCCAGCGGGCAGTACAATGAGCAGTTCTTC.

The V call is TRBV27, the J call TRBJ2-3; D is unresolved. This CDR3 region has 13 residues. V lost 10 bases to trimming and J lost 4 bases, with 15 bases between them. Germline V gives CDR1 MNHEY, CDR2 SMNVEV (reference sequence). DNA for the CDR3: TGTGCCACAAAGCCTGCGGTGGCAGATACGCAGTATTTT. Translating it yields CATKPAVADTQYF.

The chain employs TRBV5-4 and TRBJ2-1, with TRBD2 matching 11 bases. Trimming removed 2 bases from V and 4 bases from J; junction bases left unmatched: 5. This CDR3 region has 16 residues. Germline V gives CDR1 SGHNT, CDR2 YYREEE (reference sequence). The CDR3 spells CASSFGLAGIYNEQFF. The CDR3 nucleotides read TGTGCCAGCAGCTTTGGACTAGCGGGTATTTACAATGAGCAGTTCTTC.

This clone came up a few times. This rearrangement joins TRBV9 to TRBJ1-1; D remains unclear. The CDR3 is 9 amino acids. CDR1 and CDR2 from the germline V gene are SGDLS and YYNGEE. The V and J ends lost 6 bases and 11 bases respectively, with 8 bases between them. This chain's CDR3 is CASISGAFF. In DNA form, the CDR3 reads TGTGCCAGCATCTCCGGGGCTTTCTTT. Together with reference TRBV9 and TRBJ1-1, the CDR3 gives the full variable domain: DSGVTQTPKHLITATGQRVTLRCSPRSGDLSVYWYQQSLDQGLQFLIQYYNGEERAKGNILERFSAQQFPDLHSELNLSSLELGDSALYFCASISGAFFGQGTRLTVV.

The chain couples TRBV5-6 to TRBJ2-5, with TRBD1 as a possible D gene (5 bases). Trimming removed 1 base from V and 0 bases from J, with 10 bases in between. This CDR3 spans 15 amino acids. The germline gives CDR1 SGHDT, CDR2 YYEEEE. The DNA of the CDR3 is TGTGCCAGCAGCTTGCACGACAGCAACCAAGAGACCCAGTACTTC. Its translation is CASSLHDSNQETQYF.

V and J are TRBV28 and TRBJ1-2; 8 positions match TRBD1. The CDR3 sequence is 14 residues long. CDR1 is MDHEN and CDR2 is SYDVKM in the germline V gene. Unmatched junction bases numbered 11, after V lost 6 bases and J lost 8 bases. DNA of the CDR3: TGTGCCAGCAGACTTTTGACGACAGGGGAAGGCTACACCTTC. Amino acids: CASRLLTTGEGYTF.

V usage is TRBV14 and J usage is TRBJ2-7; the D gene is possibly TRBD2 (5 bases). V gave up 1 base and J gave up 2 bases, with 15 bases separating them. The CDR3 has 16 amino acids. CDR1 and CDR2 from the germline V gene are SGHDN and FVKESK. The CDR3 loop is CASSQVSPGFAYEQYF. CDR3 DNA: TGTGCCAGCAGCCAAGTAAGTCCGGGATTCGCCTACGAGCAGTACTTC.

The rearrangement joins TRBV18 to TRBJ2-7, with 7 bases lining up with TRBD1. Trimming at V came to 3 bases and at J to 6 bases, leaving 11 bases not matched to a gene. In germline, CDR1 is KGHSH, CDR2 LQKENI. CDR3 size: 15 residues. DNA for the CDR3: TGTGCCAGCTCACCGCTCGGACAGGCCGGCGGCGAGCAGTACTTC. This translates into CASSPLGQAGGEQYF.

The gene calls are TRBV2 and TRBJ2-1, with 9 bases matching TRBD2. CDR1 SNHLY and CDR2 FYNNEI come from the germline V gene. The V segment lost 6 bases and the J segment 5 bases; nucleotides outside the gene matches: 5. There are 14 residues in the CDR3. The CDR3 DNA reads TGTGCCAGCAGAAGACTAGCGGCCCACAATGAGCAGTTCTTC. It yields the protein CASRRLAAHNEQFF.

The V call is TRBV13, the J call TRBJ1-4; the match to TRBD1 covers 9 bases. V lost 2 bases, J lost 5 bases, and 6 bases stayed unmatched. CDR3 length: 16 amino acids. Germline assignment: CDR1 PRHDT and CDR2 FYEKMQ (reference sequence). For the CDR3, the DNA is TGTGCCAGCAGCTTAAGCGCGGGGACAGGGAATGAAAAACTGTTTTTT. It yields the protein CASSLSAGTGNEKLFF.

The chain has TRBV18 and TRBJ1-3; D gene unclear. This CDR3 spans 16 amino acids. Germline CDR1 KGHSH, CDR2 LQKENI. Trimming left V 1 base short and J 3 bases short, with 13 bases between. The CDR3 here is CASSPQRLGFGNTIYF. CDR3 bases: TGTGCCAGCTCACCACAGCGACTCGGGTTTGGAAACACCATATATTTT. Complete variable domain (other parts from reference TRBV18 and TRBJ1-3): NAGVMQNPRHLVRRRGQEARLRCSPMKGHSHVYWYRQLPEEGLKFMVYLQKENIIDESGMPKERFSAEFPKEGPSILRIQQVVRGDSAAYFCASSPQRLGFGNTIYFGEGSWLTVV.

V is TRBV27 and J is TRBJ2-1, with TRBD1 matching over 11 bases. V was pared by 5 bases and J by 3 bases, with 6 bases of the junction left unmatched. Germline loops: CDR1 MNHEY, CDR2 SMNVEV (reference sequence). The CDR3 consists of 16 residues. The CDR3 DNA reads TGTGCCAGCAGTCCCCGGACAGGGGGCGGCTACAATGAGCAGTTCTTC. This sequence encodes CASSPRTGGGYNEQFF.

The chain has TRBV7-3 and TRBJ2-1; D gene ambiguous. Germline assignment: CDR1 SGHTA and CDR2 FQGTGA. The CDR3 length is 15 residues. The V and J ends lost 5 bases and 2 bases respectively, with 13 bases between them. The CDR3 DNA reads as TGTGCCAGCAGCCCTACCCGCCTTGCCTACAATGAGCAGTTCTTC. It codes for CASSPTRLAYNEQFF.

This chain connects TRBV30 to TRBJ2-1, with D possibly TRBD1 on 6 matching bases. Trimming removed 5 bases at V and 5 bases at J, with 19 bases between. This CDR3 spans 15 amino acids. Germline loops: CDR1 GTSNPN, CDR2 SVGIG (reference sequence). CDR3: CAWCPGTPNNNEQFF. The CDR3 nucleotides are TGTGCCTGGTGCCCCGGGACACCGAACAACAATGAGCAGTTCTTC. Full variable domain (outside the CDR3, taken from reference TRBV30 and TRBJ2-1): SQTIHQWPATLVQPVGSPLSLECTVEGTSNPNLYWYRQAAGRGLQLLFYSVGIGQISSEVPQNLSASRPQDRQFILSSKKLLLSDSGFYLCAWCPGTPNNNEQFFGPGTRLTVL.

V gene TRBV9 combines with J gene TRBJ1-5; D call uncertain. The V gene's germline CDR1 is SGDLS and CDR2 YYNGEE. V was pared by 0 bases and J by 1 base, with 5 bases between. CDR3 size: 14 residues. The CDR3 loop is CASSVGGSNQPQHF. The CDR3 DNA sequence: TGTGCCAGCAGCGTAGGAGGGAGCAATCAGCCCCAGCATTTT.

The CDR3 DNA reads as TGCACCAGCAGCCGAGGGACTGTTGGCGGGTTTTGGACCGGGGAGCTGTTTTTT. Translated: CTSSRGTVGGFWTGELFF. The rearrangement joins TRBV1 to TRBJ2-2; TRBD2, the D gene given by the table, was not confirmed from the DNA. TRBV1 is deemed a pseudogene. CDR3 length: 18 amino acids.

CDR3 sequence: CASDSLYPDSTGGSNQPQHF. CDR3 in DNA: TGTGCCAGCGATAGTCTCTACCCCGACAGCACGGGAGGCTCAAATCAGCCCCAGCATTTT. The chain combines TRBV9 with TRBJ1-5; D perhaps matches TRBD1 (5 bases). Trimming cost V 7 bases and J 4 bases, with 33 bases left between them. The CDR3 consists of 20 residues. CDR1 SGDLS and CDR2 YYNGEE come from the germline V gene.

J is TRBJ1-1 and V is TRBV15; 7 positions match TRBD1. The CDR3 has 13 amino acids. The germline gives CDR1 LNHNV, CDR2 YYDKDF (reference sequence). The trim removed 1 base at V and 4 bases at J, leaving 0 bases unmatched. The CDR3 loop reads CATSRAGGTEAFF. CDR3 coding DNA: TGTGCCACCAGCAGAGCAGGGGGCACTGAAGCTTTCTTT.